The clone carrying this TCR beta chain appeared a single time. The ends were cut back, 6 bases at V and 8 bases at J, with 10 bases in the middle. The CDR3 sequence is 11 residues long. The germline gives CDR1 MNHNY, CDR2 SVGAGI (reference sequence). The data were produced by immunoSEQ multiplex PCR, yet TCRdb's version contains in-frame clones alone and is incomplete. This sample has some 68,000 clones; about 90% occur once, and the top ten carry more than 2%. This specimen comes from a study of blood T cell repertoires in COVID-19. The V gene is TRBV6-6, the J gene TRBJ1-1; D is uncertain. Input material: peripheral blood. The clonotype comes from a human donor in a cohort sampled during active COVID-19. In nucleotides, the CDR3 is TGTGCCAGCAGAAACAATGTGGAAGCTTTCTTT. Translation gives CASRNNVEAFF.